These 4 T cell receptor beta chains were all obtained from the same sample, sequenced in a study of early T cells in non-severe SARS-CoV-2 infection. TCRdb reprocessed the 5' RACE reads via MiXCR and lists one record per CDR3 protein. This sample has 50,000 to 60,000 distinct CDR3 sequences, with 11% found just once. Material: whole blood. These receptors originate from an adult who was a healthcare worker with PCR-confirmed SARS-CoV-2 infection or an uninfected control (not recorded which).

This clonotype appeared many times. This sequence joins TRBV5-1 and TRBJ2-3; TRBD1 agrees at 9 bases. V lost 4 bases, J lost 5 bases, and 8 bases stayed unmatched. The CDR3 has 15 amino acids. CDR1 SGHRS and CDR2 YFSETQ come from the germline V gene. As DNA, the CDR3 is TGCGCCAGCAGCACAGACAGGGGGACAATAGATACGCAGTATTTT. This translates into CASSTDRGTIDTQYF.

This clonotype has only a few counts. This chain uses TRBV6-5 with TRBJ2-3; the D is unclear. CDR1 is MNHEY and CDR2 is SVGAGI in the germline V gene. This CDR3 is 15 amino acids long. Trimming stripped 0 bases from V and 2 bases from J, with 9 bases between. CDR3 DNA sequence: TGTGCCAGCAGTTACTCCGCCCTAAACACAGATACGCAGTATTTT. Translated, it gives CASSYSALNTDTQYF.

A few counts support this clonotype. The chain combines TRBV5-1 with TRBJ2-2, with a weak D call TRBD2 (5 bases). The CDR3 covers 15 residues. The germline V and J ends were trimmed by 2 bases and 3 bases, with 11 bases remaining between them. Germline-derived CDR1 and CDR2 are SGHRS and YFSETQ. CDR3 bases: TGCGCCAGCAGCTTTAGCGACGGACACACCGGGGAGCTGTTTTTT. Its protein is CASSFSDGHTGELFF.

A few counts support this clonotype. The chain recombines TRBV7-2 with TRBJ1-4; 8 nucleotides match TRBD1. The CDR3 sequence is 15 residues long. The germline V gene has CDR1 SGHTA and CDR2 FQGNSA. The V segment lost 4 bases and the J segment 3 bases; nucleotides outside the gene matches: 4. The CDR3, as DNA: TGTGCCAGCAGCTCTTCAGGGGGCTCTAATGAAAAACTGTTTTTT. Translated, it gives CASSSSGGSNEKLFF. The variable domain in full, with the rest retrieved from reference TRBV7-2 and TRBJ1-4, is GAGVSQSPSNKVTEKGKDVELRCDPISGHTALYWYRQSLGQGLEFLIYFQGNSAPDKSGLPSDRFSAERTGGSVSTLTIQRTQQEDSAVYLCASSSSGGSNEKLFFGSGTQLSVL.